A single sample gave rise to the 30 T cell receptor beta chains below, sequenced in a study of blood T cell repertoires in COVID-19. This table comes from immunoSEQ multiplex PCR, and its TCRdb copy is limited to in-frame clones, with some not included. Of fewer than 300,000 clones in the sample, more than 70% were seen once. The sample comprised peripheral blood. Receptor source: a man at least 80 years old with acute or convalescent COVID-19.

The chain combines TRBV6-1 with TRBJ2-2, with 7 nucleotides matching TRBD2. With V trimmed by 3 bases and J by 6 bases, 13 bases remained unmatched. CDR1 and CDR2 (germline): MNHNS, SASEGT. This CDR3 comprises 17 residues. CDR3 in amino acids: CASSEWGGRTGSGELFF. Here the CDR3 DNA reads TGTGCCAGCAGTGAGTGGGGGGGACGAACGGGTTCCGGGGAGCTGTTTTTT.

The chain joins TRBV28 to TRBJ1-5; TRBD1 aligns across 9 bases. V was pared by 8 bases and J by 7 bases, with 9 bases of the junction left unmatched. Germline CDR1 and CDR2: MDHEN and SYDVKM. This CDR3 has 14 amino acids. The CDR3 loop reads CASVEQGARQPQHF. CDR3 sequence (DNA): TGTGCCAGCGTAGAACAGGGGGCAAGGCAGCCCCAGCATTTT. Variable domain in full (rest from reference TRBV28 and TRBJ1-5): DVKVTQSSRYLVKRTGEKVFLECVQDMDHENMFWYRQDPGLGLRLIYFSYDVKMKEKGDIPEGYSVSREKKERFSLILESASTNQTSMYLCASVEQGARQPQHFGDGTRLSIL.

The DNA of the CDR3 is TGTGCCAGCAGCTGGGGACTAGATAACACCGGGGAGCTGTTTTTT. This encodes CASSWGLDNTGELFF. The genes are TRBV5-4 and TRBJ2-2, with 8 bases lining up with TRBD2. The CDR3 has 15 residues. CDR1 and CDR2 (germline): SGHNT, YYREEE (reference sequence). Unmatched junction bases numbered 3, after V lost 3 bases and J lost 2 bases.

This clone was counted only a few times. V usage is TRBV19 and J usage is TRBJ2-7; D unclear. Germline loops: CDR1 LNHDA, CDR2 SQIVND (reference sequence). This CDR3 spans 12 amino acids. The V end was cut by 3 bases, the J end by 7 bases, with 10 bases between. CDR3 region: CASSMGLYEQYF. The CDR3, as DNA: TGTGCCAGTAGTATGGGCCTCTATGAGCAGTACTTC.

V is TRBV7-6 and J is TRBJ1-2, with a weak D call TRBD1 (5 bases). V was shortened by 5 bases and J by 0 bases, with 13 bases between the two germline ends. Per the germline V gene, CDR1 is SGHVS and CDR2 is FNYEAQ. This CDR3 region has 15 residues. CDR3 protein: CASSEQERSNYGYTF. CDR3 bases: TGTGCCAGCAGCGAACAGGAAAGGTCTAACTATGGCTACACCTTC.

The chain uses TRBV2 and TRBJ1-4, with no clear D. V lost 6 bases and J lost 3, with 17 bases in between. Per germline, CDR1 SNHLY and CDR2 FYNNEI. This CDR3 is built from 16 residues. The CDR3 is CASRLFEGRANEKLFF. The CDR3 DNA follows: TGTGCCAGCAGGTTATTTGAGGGTCGGGCTAATGAAAAACTGTTTTTT.

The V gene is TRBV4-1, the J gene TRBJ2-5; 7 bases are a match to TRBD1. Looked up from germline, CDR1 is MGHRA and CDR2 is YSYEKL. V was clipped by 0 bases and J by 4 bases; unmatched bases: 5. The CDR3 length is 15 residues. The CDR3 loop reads CASSQDGAGGETQYF. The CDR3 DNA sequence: TGCGCCAGCAGCCAAGATGGCGCAGGGGGAGAGACCCAGTACTTC.

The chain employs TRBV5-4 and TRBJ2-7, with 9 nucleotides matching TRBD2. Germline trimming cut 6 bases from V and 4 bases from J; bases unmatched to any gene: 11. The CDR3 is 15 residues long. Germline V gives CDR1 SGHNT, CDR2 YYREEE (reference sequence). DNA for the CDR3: TGTGCCAGCACCCCTGACCAGCGGGGGGCTTACGAGCAGTACTTC. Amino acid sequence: CASTPDQRGAYEQYF.

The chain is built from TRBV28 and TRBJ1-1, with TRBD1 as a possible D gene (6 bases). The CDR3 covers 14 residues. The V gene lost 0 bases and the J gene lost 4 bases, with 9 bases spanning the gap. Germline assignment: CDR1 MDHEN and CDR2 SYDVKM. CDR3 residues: CASSLWQGSTEAFF. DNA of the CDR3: TGTGCCAGCAGTTTATGGCAGGGGAGCACTGAAGCTTTCTTT.

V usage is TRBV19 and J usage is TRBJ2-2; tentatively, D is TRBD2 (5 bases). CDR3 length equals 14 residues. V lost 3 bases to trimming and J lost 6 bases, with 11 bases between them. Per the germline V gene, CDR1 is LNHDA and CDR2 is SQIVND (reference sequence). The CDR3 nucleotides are TGTGCCAGTAGTATCTCGGGGAGTTCCGGGGAGCTGTTTTTT. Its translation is CASSISGSSGELFF.

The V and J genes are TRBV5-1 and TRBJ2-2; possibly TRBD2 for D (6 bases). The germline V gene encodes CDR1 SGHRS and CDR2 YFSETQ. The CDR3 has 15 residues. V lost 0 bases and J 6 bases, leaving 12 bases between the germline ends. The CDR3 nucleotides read TGCGCCAGCAGCTTGGCGCGGGGCACGGCCGGGGAGCTGTTTTTT. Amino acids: CASSLARGTAGELFF.

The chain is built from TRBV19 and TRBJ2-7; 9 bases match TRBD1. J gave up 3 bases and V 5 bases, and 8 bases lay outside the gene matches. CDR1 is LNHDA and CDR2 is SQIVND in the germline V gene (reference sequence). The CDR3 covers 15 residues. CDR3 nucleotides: TGTGCCAGTAGTGAAACTACAGGGGGCCTCTACGAGCAGTACTTC. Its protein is CASSETTGGLYEQYF.

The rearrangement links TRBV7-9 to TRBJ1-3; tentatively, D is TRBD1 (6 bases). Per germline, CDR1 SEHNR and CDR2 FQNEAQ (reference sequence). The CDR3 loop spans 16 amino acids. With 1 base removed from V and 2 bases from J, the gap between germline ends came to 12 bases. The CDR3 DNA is TGTGCCAGCAGCTTAGGGGGGAACAGGGCTGGAAACACCATATATTTT. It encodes CASSLGGNRAGNTIYF.

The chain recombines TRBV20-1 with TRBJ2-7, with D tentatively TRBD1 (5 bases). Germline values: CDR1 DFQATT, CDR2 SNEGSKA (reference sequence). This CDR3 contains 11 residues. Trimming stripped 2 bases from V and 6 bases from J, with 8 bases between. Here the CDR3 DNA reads TGCAGTGCTAGACAGGGAACCGAGCAGTACTTC. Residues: CSARQGTEQYF.

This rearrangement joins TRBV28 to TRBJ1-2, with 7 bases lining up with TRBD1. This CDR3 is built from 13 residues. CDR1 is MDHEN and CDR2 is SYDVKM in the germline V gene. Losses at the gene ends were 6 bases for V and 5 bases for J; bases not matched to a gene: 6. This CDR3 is CASRLQGPYGYTF. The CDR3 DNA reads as TGTGCCAGCAGGTTACAGGGGCCTTATGGCTACACCTTC.

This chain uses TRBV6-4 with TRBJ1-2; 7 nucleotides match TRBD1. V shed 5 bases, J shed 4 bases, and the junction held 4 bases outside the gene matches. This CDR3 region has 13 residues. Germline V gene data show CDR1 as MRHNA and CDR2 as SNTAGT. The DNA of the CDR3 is TGTGCCAGCAGTTCAGGGGGGAGCTATGGCTACACCTTC. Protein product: CASSSGGSYGYTF.

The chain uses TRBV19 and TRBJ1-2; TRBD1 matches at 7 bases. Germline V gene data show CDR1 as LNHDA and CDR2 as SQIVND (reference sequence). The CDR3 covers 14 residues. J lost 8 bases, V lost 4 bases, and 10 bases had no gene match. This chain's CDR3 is CASSNIDRVKGYTF. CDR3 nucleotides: TGTGCCAGTAGTAATATCGACAGGGTGAAGGGCTACACCTTC.

The CDR3 nucleotides are TGCGCCAGCAGCCGGGCCGGGACAGCTAATGAAAAACTGTTTTTT. Encoded protein: CASSRAGTANEKLFF. The rearrangement links TRBV4-1 to TRBJ1-4, with TRBD1 matching 7 bases. V gave up 4 bases and J gave up 3 bases; unmatched junction bases: 5. The CDR3 consists of 15 residues. The germline CDR1 and CDR2 sequences are MGHRA and YSYEKL.

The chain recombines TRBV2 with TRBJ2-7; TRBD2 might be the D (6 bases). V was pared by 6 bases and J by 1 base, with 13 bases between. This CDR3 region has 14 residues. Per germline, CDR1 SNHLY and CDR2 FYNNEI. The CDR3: CASSVISGSYEQYF. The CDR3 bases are TGTGCCAGCAGCGTAATAAGCGGGTCCTACGAGCAGTACTTC.

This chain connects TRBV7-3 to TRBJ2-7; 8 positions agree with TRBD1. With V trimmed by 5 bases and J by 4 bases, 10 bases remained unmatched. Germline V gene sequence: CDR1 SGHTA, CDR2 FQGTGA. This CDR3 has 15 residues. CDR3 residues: CASSPRTGPGYEQYF. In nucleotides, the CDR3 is TGTGCCAGCAGCCCACGGACAGGGCCCGGGTACGAGCAGTACTTC.

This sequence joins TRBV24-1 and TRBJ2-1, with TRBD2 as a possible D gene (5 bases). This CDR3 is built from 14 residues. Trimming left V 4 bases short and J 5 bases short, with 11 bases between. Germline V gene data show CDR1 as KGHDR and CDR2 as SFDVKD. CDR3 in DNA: TGTGCCACCAGTGAGGACGGGATCGACAATGAGCAGTTCTTC. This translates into CATSEDGIDNEQFF.

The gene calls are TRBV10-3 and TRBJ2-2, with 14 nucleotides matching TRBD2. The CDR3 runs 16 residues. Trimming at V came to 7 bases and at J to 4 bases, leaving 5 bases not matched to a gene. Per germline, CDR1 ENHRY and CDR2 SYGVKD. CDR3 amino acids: CAIKGTSGGITGELFF. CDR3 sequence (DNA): TGTGCCATCAAGGGGACTAGCGGGGGTATCACCGGGGAGCTGTTTTTT.

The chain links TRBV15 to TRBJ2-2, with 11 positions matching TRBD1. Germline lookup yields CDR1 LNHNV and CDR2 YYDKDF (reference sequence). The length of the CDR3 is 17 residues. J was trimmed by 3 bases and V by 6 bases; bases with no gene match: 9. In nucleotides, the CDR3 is TGTGCCACCAGGTTCGGACAGGGGGCGCGGGACACCGGGGAGCTGTTTTTT. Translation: CATRFGQGARDTGELFF.

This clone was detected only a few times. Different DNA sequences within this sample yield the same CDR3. The CDR3 loop is CASSLGASGQETQYF. The CDR3 nucleotides are TGCGCCAGCAGCTTGGGGGCTAGCGGCCAAGAGACCCAGTACTTC. This chain joins TRBV5-1 and TRBJ2-5; 7 bases are shared with TRBD2. From germline, CDR1 is SGHRS and CDR2 YFSETQ. The CDR3 extends over 15 amino acids. V lost 0 bases, J lost 1 base, and 3 bases stayed unmatched. The variable domain in full, completed from reference TRBV5-1 and TRBJ2-5, reads KAGVTQTPRYLIKTRGQQVTLSCSPISGHRSVSWYQQTPGQGLQFLFEYFSETQRNKGNFPGRFSGRQFSNSRSEMNVSTLELGDSALYLCASSLGASGQETQYFGPGTRLLVL.

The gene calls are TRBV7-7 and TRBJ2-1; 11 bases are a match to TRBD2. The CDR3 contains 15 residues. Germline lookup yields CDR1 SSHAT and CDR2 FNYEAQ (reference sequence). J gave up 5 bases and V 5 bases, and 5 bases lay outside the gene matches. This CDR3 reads CASSPGLAGNNEQFF. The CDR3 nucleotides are TGTGCCAGCAGCCCTGGACTAGCGGGTAACAATGAGCAGTTCTTC.

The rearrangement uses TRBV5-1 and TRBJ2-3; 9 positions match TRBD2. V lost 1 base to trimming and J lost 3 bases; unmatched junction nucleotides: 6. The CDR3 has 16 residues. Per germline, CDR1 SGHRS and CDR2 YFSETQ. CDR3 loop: CASSLRAGGSTDTQYF. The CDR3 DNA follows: TGCGCCAGCAGCTTGAGAGCGGGGGGATCAACAGATACGCAGTATTTT.

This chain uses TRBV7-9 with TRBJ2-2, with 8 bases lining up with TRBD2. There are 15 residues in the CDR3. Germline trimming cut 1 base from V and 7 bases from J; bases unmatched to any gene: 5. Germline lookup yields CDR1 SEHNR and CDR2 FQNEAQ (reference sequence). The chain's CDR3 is CASSLVSGMVGELFF. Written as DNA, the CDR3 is TGTGCCAGCAGCTTAGTTAGCGGGATGGTCGGGGAGCTGTTTTTT.

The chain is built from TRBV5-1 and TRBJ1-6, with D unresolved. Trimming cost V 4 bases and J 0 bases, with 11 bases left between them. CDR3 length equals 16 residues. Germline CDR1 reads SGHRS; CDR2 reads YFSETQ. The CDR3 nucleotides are TGCGCCAGCAGCCCAATACAGAGCTCCTATAATTCACCCCTCCACTTT. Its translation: CASSPIQSSYNSPLHF.

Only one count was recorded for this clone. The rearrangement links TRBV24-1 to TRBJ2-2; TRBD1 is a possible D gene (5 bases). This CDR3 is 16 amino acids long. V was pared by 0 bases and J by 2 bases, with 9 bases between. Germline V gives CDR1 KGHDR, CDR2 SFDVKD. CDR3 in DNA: TGTGCCACCAGTGATTTGCAGGGCCCCAACACCGGGGAGCTGTTTTTT. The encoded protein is CATSDLQGPNTGELFF.

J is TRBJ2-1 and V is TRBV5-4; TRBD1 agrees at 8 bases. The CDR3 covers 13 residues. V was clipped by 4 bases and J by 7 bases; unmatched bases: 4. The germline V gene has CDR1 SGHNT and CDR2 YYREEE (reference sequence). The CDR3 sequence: CASSPGGVNEQFF. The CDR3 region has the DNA TGTGCCAGCAGCCCAGGGGGCGTTAATGAGCAGTTCTTC.